The present entry profiles one T cell receptor (beta chain) with its context. The data stem from a study of blood T cell repertoires in COVID-19. The repertoire was sequenced with immunoSEQ multiplex PCR; TCRdb's copy has only in-frame clones and lacks some. The sample contains roughly 100,000 clones, around 86% of which appear only once. The receptor comes from an elderly man with acute or convalescent COVID-19. The sequencing sample was made of peripheral blood.

This chain's CDR3 is CASGLVYEETQYF. CDR3 DNA sequence: TGTGCTAGTGGTTTGGTCTACGAAGAGACCCAGTACTTC. The chain uses TRBV12-5 and TRBJ2-5, with D unclear. Germline V gene data show CDR1 as LGHNT and CDR2 as FRNRAP. The CDR3 covers 13 residues. The V end was cut by 0 bases, the J end by 3 bases, with 5 bases between.